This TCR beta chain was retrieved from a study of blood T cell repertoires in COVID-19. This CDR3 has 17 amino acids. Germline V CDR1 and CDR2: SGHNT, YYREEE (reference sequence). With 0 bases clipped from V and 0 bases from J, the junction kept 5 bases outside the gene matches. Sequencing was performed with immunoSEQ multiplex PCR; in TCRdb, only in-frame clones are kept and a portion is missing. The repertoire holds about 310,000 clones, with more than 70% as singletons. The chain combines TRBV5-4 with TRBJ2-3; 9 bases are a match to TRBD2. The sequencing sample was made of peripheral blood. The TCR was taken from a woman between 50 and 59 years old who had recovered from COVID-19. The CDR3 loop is CASSLGLAGTSTDTQYF. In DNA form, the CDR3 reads TGTGCCAGCAGCTTGGGGCTAGCGGGAACTAGCACAGATACGCAGTATTTT.